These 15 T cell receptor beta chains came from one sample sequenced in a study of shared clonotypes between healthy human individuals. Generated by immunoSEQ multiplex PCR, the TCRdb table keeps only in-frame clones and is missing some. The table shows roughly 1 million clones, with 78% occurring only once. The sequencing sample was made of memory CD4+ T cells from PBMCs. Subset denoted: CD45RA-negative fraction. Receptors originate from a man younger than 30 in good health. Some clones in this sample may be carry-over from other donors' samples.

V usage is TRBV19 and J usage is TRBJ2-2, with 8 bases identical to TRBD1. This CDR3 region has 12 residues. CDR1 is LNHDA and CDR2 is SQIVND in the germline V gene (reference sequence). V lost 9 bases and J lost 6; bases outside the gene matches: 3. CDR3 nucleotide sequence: TGTGCCAGCCGGGACAGGCCCGGGGAGCTGTTTTTT. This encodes CASRDRPGELFF. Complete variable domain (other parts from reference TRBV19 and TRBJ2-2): DGGITQSPKYLFRKEGQNVTLSCEQNLNHDAMYWYRQDPGQGLRLIYYSQIVNDFQKGDIAEGYSVSREKKESFPLTVTSAQKNPTAFYLCASRDRPGELFFGEGSRLTVL.

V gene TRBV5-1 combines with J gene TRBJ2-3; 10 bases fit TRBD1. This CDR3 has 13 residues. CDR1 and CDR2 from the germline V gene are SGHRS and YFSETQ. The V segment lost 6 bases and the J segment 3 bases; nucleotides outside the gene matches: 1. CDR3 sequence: CASTDRGTDTQYF. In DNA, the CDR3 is TGCGCCAGCACGGACAGGGGGACAGATACGCAGTATTTT.

CDR3 nucleotides: TGTGCCAGCAGCGAACGTGTAGCGAGTACAGATACGCAGTATTTT. Translation: CASSERVASTDTQYF. The V and J genes are TRBV9 and TRBJ2-3; D may be TRBD2 (5 bases). Deletions cut 3 bases from V and 3 bases from J, with 14 bases between. This CDR3 has 15 residues. CDR1 and CDR2 (germline): SGDLS, YYNGEE.

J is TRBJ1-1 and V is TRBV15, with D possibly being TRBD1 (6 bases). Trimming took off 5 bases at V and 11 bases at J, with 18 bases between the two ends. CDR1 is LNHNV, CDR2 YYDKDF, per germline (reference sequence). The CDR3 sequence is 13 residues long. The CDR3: CATSEDWDTAAFF. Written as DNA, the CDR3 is TGTGCCACCAGCGAGGACTGGGACACCGCGGCTTTCTTT.

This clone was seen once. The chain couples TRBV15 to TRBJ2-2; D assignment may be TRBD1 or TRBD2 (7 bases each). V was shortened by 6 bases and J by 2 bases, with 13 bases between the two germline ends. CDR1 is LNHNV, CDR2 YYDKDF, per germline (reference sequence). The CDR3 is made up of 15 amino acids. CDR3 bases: TGTGCCACCAGGCAGGGGGGGATCAACACCGGGGAGCTGTTTTTT. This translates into CATRQGGINTGELFF.

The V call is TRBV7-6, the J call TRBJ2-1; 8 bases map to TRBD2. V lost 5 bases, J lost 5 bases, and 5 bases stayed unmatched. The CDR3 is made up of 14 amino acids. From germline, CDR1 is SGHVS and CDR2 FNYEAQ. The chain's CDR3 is CASSRSGGDNEQFF. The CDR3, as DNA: TGTGCCAGCAGCCGGAGCGGGGGAGACAATGAGCAGTTCTTC.

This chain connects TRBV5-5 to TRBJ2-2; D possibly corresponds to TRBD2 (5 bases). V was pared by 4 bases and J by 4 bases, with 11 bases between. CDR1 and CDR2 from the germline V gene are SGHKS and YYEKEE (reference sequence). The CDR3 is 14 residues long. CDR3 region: CASSVGLFTGELFF. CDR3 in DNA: TGTGCCAGCAGCGTCGGACTGTTCACCGGGGAGCTGTTTTTT.

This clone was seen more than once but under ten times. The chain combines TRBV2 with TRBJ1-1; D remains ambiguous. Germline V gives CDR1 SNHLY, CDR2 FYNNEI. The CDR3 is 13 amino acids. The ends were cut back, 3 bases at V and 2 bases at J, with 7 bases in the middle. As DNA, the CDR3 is TGTGCCAGCAGTGACGGGGTTAACACTGAAGCTTTCTTT. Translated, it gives CASSDGVNTEAFF.

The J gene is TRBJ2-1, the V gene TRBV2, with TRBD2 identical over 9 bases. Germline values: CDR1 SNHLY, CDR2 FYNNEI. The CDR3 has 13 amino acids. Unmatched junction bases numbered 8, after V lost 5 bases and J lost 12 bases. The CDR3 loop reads CASSLRLAERQFF. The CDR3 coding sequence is TGTGCCAGCAGTCTAAGACTAGCGGAGCGGCAGTTCTTC.

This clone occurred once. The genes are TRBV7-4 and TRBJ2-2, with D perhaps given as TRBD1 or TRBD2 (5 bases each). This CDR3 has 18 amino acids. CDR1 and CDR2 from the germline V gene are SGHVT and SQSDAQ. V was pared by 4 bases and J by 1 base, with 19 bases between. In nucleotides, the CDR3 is TGTGCCAGCAGCTCCCCGAGTCTGGGGGTGTTGAACACCGGGGAGCTGTTTTTT. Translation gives CASSSPSLGVLNTGELFF.

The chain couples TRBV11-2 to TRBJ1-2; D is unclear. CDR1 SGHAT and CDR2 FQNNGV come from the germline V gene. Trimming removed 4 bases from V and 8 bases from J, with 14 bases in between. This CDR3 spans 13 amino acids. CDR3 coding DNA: TGTGCCAGCAGCTCCTCGCGGTTTTGGGGCTACACCTTC. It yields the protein CASSSSRFWGYTF.

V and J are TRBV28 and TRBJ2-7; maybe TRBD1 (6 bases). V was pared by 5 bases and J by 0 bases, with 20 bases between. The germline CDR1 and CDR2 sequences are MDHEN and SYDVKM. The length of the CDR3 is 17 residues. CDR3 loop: CASSPPKQGPSSYEQYF. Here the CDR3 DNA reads TGTGCCAGCAGTCCACCAAAACAGGGCCCAAGCTCCTACGAGCAGTACTTC.

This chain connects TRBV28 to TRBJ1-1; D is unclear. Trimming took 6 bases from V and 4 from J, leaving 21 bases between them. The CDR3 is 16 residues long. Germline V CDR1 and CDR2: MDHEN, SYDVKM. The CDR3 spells CASRPRWVGWGTEAFF. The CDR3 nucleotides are TGTGCCAGCAGGCCCCGGTGGGTAGGGTGGGGCACTGAAGCTTTCTTT.

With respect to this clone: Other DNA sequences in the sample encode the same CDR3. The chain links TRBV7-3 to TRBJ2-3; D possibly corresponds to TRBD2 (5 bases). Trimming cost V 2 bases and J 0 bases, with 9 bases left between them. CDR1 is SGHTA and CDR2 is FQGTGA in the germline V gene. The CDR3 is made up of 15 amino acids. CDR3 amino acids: CASSLGGPSTDTQYF. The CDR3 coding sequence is TGTGCCAGCAGCTTAGGAGGCCCTAGCACAGATACGCAGTATTTT.

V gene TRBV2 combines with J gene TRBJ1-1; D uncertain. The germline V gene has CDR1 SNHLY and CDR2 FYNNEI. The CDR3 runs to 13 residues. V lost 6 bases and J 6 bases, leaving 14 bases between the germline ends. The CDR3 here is CASRERAISEAFF. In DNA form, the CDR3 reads TGTGCCAGCAGAGAGAGGGCCATCTCTGAAGCTTTCTTT.